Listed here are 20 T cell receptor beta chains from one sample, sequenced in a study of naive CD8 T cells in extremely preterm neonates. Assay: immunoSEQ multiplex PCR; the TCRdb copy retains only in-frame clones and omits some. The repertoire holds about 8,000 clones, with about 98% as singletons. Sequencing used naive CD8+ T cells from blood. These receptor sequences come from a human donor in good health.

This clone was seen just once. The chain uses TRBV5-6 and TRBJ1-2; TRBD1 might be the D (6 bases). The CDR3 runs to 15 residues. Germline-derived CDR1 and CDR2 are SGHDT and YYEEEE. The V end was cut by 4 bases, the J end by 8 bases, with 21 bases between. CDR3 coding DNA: TGTGCCAGCAGCCCAATTATGTCGGGACACGGAGGCTACACCTTC. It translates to CASSPIMSGHGGYTF.

The CDR3 here is CASSQEEADSNEKLFF. The DNA for the CDR3 is TGCGCCAGCAGCCAAGAGGAGGCGGACTCTAATGAAAAACTGTTTTTT. V is TRBV4-3 and J is TRBJ1-4, with D unresolved. V was clipped by 0 bases and J by 3 bases, with 11 bases between them. CDR1 and CDR2 from the germline V gene are LGHNA and YSLEER. This CDR3 is 16 amino acids long.

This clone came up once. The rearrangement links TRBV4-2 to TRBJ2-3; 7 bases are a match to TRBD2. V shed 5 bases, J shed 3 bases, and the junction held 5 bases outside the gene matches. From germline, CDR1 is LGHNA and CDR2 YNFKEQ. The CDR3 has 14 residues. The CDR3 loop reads CASSVRELTDTQYF. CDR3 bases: TGTGCCAGCAGCGTGCGGGAGCTGACAGATACGCAGTATTTT.

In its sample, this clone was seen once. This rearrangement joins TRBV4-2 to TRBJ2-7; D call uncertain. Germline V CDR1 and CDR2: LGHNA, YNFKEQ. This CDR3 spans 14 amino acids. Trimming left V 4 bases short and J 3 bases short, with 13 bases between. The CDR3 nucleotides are TGTGCCAGCAGCCCTCAAAGCACCCTCTACGAGCAGTACTTC. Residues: CASSPQSTLYEQYF.

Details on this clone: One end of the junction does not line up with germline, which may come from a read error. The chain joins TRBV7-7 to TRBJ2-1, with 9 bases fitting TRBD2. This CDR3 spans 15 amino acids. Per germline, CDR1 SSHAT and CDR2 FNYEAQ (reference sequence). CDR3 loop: CASSLAGGRADEQFF. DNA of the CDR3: TGTGCTAGCAGCTTAGCCGGCGGGAGGGCCGATGAGCAGTTCTTC.

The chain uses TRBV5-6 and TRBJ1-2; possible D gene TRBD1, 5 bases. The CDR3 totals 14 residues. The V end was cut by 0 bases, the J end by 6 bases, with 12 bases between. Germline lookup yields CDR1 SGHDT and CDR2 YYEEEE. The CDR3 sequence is CASSLGQSLDGYTF. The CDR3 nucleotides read TGTGCCAGCAGCTTGGGACAGTCTTTGGATGGCTACACCTTC.

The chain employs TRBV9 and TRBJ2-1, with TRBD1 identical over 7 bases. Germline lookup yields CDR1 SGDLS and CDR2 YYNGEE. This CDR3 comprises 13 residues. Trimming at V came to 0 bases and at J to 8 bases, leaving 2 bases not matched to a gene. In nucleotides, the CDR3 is TGTGCCAGCAGCGTAGAAGGGGGCGATGAGCAGTTCTTC. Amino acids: CASSVEGGDEQFF.

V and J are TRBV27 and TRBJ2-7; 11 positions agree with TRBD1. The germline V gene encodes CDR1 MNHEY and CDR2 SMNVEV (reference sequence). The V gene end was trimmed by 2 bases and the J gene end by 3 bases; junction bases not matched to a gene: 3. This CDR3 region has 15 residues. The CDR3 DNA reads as TGTGCCAGCAGTTTAGGACAGGGGGCCAACTACGAGCAGTACTTC. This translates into CASSLGQGANYEQYF.

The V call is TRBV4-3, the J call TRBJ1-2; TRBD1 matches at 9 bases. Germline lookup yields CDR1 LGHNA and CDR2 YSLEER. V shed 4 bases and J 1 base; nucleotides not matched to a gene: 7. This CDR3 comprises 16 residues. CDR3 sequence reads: CASSLNPDRGNYGYTF. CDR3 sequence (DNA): TGCGCCAGCAGCCTAAACCCGGACAGGGGTAACTATGGCTACACCTTC.

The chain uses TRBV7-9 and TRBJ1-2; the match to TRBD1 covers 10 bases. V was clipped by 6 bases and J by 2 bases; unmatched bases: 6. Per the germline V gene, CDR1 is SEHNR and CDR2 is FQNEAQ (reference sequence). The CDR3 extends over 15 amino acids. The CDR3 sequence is CASSGGTGDNYGYTF. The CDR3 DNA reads TGTGCCAGCAGTGGGGGGACAGGGGACAACTATGGCTACACCTTC. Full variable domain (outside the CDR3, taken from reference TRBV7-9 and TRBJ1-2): DTGVSQNPRHKITKRGQNVTFRCDPISEHNRLYWYRQTLGQGPEFLTYFQNEAQLEKSRLLSDRFSAERPKGSFSTLEIQRTEQGDSAMYLCASSGGTGDNYGYTFGSGTRLTVV.

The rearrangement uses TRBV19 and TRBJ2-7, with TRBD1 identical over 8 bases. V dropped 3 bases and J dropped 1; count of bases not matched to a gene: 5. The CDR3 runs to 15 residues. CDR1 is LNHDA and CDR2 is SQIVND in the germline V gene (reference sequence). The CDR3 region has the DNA TGTGCCAGTAGTATTTACAGGGGGAGTTCCTACGAGCAGTACTTC. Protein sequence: CASSIYRGSSYEQYF. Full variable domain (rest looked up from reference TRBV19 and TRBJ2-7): DGGITQSPKYLFRKEGQNVTLSCEQNLNHDAMYWYRQDPGQGLRLIYYSQIVNDFQKGDIAEGYSVSREKKESFPLTVTSAQKNPTAFYLCASSIYRGSSYEQYFGPGTRLTVT.

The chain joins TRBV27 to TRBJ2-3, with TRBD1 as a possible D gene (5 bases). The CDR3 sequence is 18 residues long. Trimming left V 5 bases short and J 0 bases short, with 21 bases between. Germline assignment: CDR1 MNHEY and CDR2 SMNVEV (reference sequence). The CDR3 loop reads CASSIFSTDPSSTDTQYF. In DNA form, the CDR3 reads TGTGCCAGCAGTATATTCTCGACAGACCCCTCTAGCACAGATACGCAGTATTTT.

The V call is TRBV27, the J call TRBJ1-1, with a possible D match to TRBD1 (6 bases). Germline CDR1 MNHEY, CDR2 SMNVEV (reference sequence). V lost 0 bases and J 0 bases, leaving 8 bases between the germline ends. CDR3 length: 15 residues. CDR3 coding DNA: TGTGCCAGCAGTTTATCCCAGGGGTTGAACACTGAAGCTTTCTTT. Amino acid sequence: CASSLSQGLNTEAFF.

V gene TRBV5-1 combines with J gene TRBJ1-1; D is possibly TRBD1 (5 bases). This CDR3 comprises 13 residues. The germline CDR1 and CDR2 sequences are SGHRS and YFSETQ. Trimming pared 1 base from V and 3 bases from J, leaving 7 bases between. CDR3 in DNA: TGCGCCAGCAGCTTGTGGGGGGACACTGAAGCTTTCTTT. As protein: CASSLWGDTEAFF.

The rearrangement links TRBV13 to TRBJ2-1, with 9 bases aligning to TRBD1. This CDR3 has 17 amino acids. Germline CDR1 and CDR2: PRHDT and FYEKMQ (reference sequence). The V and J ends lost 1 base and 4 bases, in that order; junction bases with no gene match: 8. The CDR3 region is CASSLVPGTGTYNEQFF. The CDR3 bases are TGTGCCAGCAGCTTAGTACCCGGGACAGGGACGTACAATGAGCAGTTCTTC.

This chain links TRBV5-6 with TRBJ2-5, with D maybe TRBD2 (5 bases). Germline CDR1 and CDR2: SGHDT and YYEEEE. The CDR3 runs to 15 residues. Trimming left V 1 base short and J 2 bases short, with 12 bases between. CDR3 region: CASSLWAGGQETQYF. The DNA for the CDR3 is TGTGCCAGCAGCTTGTGGGCAGGAGGTCAAGAGACCCAGTACTTC. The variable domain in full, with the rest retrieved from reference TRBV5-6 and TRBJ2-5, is DAGVTQSPTHLIKTRGQQVTLRCSPKSGHDTVSWYQQALGQGPQFIFQYYEEEERQRGNFPDRFSGHQFPNYSSELNVNALLLGDSALYLCASSLWAGGQETQYFGPGTRLLVL.

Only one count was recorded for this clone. In DNA form, the CDR3 reads TGTGCCAGCAGCCCCGCGGGGAGGAATCAGCCCCAGCATTTT. Protein: CASSPAGRNQPQHF. The rearrangement links TRBV6-1 to TRBJ1-5, with unresolved D. The ends were cut back, 6 bases at V and 4 bases at J, with 13 bases in the middle. The CDR3 loop spans 14 amino acids. Germline V CDR1 and CDR2: MNHNS, SASEGT.

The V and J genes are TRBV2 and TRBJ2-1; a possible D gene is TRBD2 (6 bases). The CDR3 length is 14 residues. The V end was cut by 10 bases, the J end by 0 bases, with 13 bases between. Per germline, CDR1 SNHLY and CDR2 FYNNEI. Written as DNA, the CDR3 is TGTGCCACCTTAGCGGAGAGCTCCTACAATGAGCAGTTCTTC. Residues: CATLAESSYNEQFF.

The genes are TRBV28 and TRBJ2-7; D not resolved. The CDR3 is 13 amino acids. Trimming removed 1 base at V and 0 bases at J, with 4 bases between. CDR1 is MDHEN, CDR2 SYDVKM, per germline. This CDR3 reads CASSLSNSYEQYF. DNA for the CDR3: TGTGCCAGCAGTTTATCTAACTCCTACGAGCAGTACTTC.

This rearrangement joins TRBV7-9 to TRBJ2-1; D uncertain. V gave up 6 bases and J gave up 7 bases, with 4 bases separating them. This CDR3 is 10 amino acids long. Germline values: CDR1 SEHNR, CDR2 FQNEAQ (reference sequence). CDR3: CASSSNEQFF. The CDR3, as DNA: TGTGCCAGCAGTTCAAATGAGCAGTTCTTC.